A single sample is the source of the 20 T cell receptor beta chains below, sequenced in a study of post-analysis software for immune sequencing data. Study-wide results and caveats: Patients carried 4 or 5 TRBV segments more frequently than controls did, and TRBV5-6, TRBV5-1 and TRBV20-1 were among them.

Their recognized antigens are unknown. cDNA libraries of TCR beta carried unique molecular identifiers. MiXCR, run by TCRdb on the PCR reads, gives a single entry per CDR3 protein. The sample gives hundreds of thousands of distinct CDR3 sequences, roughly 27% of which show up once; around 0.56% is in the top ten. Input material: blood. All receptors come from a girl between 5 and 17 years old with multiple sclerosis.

For the CDR3, the DNA is TGCAGCGTTGAGGGGCAGGAGGGACGGGAGACCCAGTACTTC. Amino acid sequence: CSVEGQEGRETQYF. The chain employs TRBV29-1 and TRBJ2-5; the D gene is possibly TRBD2 (6 bases). This CDR3 contains 14 residues. The germline V gene has CDR1 SQVTM and CDR2 ANQGSEA. The V gene lost 3 bases and the J gene lost 5 bases, with 16 bases spanning the gap.

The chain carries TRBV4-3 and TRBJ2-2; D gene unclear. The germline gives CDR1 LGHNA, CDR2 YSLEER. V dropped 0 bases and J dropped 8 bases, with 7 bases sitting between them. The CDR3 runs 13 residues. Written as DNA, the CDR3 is TGCGCCAGCAGCCAAGACTGGAATGGGGAGCTGTTTTTT. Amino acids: CASSQDWNGELFF.

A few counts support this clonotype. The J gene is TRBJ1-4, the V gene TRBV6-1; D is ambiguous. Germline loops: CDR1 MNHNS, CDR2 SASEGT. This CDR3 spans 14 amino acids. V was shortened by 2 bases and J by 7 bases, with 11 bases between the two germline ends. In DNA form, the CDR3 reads TGTGCCAGCAGTGAACAGCCCAAAGGTGAAAAACTGTTTTTT. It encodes CASSEQPKGEKLFF.

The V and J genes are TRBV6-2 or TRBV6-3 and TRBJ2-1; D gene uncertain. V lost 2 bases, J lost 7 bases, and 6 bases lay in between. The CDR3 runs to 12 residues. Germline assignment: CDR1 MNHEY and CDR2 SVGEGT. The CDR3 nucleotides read TGTGCCAGCAGTTACGTCCGGAATGAGCAGTTCTTC. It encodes CASSYVRNEQFF.

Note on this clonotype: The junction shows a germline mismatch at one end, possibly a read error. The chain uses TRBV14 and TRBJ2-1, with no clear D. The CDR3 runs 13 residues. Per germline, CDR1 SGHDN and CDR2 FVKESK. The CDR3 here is CASSQVPTNERFF. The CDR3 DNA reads TGTGCCAGCAGCCAAGTTCCGACGAATGAGCGGTTCTTC. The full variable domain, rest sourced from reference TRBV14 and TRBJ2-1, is EAGVTQFPSHSVIEKGQTVTLRCDPISGHDNLYWYRRVMGKEIKFLLHFVKESKQDESGMPNNRFLAERTGGTYSTLKVQPAELEDSGVYFCASSQVPTNERFFGPGTRLTVL.

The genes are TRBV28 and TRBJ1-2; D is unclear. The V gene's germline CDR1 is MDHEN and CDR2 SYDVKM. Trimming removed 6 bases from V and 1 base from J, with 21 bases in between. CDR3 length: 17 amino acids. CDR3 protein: CASSQAGSKGRNYGYTF. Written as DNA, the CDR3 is TGTGCCAGCAGCCAGGCAGGCTCCAAAGGACGTAACTATGGCTACACCTTC.

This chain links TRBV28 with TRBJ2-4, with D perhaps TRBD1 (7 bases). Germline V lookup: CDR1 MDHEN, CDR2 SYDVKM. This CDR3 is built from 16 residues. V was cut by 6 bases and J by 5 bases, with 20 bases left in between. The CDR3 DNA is TGTGCCAGCAGCCAGGAGGGGGCGGGAAGCCAAAACATTCAGTACTTC. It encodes CASSQEGAGSQNIQYF.

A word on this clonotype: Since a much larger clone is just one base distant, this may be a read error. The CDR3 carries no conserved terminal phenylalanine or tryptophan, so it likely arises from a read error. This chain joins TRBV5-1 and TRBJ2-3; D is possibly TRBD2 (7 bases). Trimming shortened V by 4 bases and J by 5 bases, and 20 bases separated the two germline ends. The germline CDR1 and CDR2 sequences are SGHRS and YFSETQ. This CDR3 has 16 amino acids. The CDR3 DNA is TGCGCCAGCAGCATACAGGGTGCGGGAGTAGGAGATACGCAGTATTGT. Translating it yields CASSIQGAGVGDTQYC.

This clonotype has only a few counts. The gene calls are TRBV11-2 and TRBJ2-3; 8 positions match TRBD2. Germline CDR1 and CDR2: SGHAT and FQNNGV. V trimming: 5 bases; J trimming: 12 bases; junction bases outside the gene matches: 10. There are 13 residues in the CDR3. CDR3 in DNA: TGTGCCAGCAGCCCCCGCGGGGCGGGGGGACAGTATTTT. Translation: CASSPRGAGGQYF.

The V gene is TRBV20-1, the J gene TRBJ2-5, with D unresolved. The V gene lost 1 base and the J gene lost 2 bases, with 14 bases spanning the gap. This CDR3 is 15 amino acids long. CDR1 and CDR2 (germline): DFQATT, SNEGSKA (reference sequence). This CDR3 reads CSARVRARLQETQYF. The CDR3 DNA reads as TGCAGTGCTAGAGTACGCGCCAGGCTTCAAGAGACCCAGTACTTC.

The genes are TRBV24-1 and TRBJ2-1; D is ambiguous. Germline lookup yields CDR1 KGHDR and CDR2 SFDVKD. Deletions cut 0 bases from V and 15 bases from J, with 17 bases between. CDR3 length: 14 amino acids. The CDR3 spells CATSDLRARNGPFF. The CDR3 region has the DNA TGTGCCACCAGTGATTTGCGGGCCAGGAATGGGCCGTTCTTC.

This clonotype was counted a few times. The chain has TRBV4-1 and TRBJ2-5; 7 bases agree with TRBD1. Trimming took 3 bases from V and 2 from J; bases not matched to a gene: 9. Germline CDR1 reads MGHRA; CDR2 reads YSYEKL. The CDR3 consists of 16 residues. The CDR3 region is CASSQETGTKQETQYF. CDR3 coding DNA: TGCGCCAGCAGCCAGGAGACAGGGACGAAACAAGAGACCCAGTACTTC.

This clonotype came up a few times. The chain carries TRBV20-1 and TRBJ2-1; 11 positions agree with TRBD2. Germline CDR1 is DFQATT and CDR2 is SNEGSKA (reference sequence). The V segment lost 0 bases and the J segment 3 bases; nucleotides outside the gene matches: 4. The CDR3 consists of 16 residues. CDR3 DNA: TGCAGTGCTAGAGATTCGACTAGCGGGATCTACAATGAGCAGTTCTTC. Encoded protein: CSARDSTSGIYNEQFF.

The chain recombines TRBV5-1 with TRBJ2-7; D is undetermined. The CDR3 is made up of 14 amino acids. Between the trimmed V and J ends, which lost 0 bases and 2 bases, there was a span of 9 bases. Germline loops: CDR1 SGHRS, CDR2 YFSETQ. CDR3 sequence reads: CASSLVAVAYEQYF. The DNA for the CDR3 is TGCGCCAGCAGCTTGGTTGCAGTCGCCTACGAGCAGTACTTC.

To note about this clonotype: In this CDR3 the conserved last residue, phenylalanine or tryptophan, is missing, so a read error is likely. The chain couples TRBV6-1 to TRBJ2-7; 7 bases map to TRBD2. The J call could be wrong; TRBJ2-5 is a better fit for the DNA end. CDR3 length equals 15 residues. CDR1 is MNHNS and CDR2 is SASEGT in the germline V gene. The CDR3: CASSPTSAGRETQYL. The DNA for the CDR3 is TGTGCCAGCAGCCCCACTAGCGCAGGTCGTGAGACCCAGTACCTC.

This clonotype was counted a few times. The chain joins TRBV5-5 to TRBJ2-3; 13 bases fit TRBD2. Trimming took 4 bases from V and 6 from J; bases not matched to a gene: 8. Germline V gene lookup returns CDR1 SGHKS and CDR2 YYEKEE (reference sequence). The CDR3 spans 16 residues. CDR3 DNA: TGTGCCAGCAGCACGGGACTAGCGGGATCGGGTGATACGCAGTATTTT. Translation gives CASSTGLAGSGDTQYF.

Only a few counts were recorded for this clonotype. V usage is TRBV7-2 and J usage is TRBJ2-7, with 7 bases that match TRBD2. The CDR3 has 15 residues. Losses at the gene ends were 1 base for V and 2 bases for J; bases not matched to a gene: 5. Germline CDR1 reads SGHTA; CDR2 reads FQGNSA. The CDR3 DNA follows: TGTGCCAGCAGCTTAGTAGGGACTACTACCTACGAGCAGTACTTC. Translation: CASSLVGTTTYEQYF.

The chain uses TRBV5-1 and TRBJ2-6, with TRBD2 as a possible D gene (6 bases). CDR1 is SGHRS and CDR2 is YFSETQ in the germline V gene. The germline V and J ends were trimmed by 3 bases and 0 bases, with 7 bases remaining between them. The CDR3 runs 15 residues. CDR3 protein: CASSWGLSGANVLTF. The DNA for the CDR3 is TGCGCCAGCAGCTGGGGACTCTCTGGGGCCAACGTCCTGACTTTC.

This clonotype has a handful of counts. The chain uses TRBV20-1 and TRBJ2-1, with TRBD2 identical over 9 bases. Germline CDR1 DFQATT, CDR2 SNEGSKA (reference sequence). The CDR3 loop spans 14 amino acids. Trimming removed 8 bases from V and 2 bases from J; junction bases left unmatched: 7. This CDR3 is CSPTERGAYNEQFF. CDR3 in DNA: TGCAGTCCCACCGAGCGGGGGGCCTACAATGAGCAGTTCTTC.

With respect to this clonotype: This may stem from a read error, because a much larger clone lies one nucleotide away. As DNA, the CDR3 is TGTGCCAGCAGCTTCGGGACAGTTAACTATGGCTACATCTTC. It is translated as CASSFGTVNYGYIF. The rearrangement links TRBV7-9 to TRBJ1-2; 7 nucleotides match TRBD1. The germline gives CDR1 SEHNR, CDR2 FQNEAQ (reference sequence). The length of the CDR3 is 14 residues.